One sample yielded the 21 T cell receptor beta chains listed below, sequenced in a study of blood T cell repertoires in COVID-19. TCRdb keeps only in-frame clones here, not all; method: immunoSEQ multiplex PCR. Here the sample spans about 210,000 clones, around 80% being singletons. Sequencing was carried out using peripheral blood. The receptors shown here come from a man between 60 and 75 years old with acute or convalescent COVID-19.

This chain connects TRBV27 to TRBJ2-7, with D possibly matching TRBD1 (6 bases). This CDR3 spans 15 amino acids. Trimming shortened V by 3 bases and J by 5 bases, and 17 bases separated the two germline ends. Germline assignment: CDR1 MNHEY and CDR2 SMNVEV (reference sequence). CDR3 loop: CASSFLGQGIDEQYF. The CDR3 bases are TGTGCCAGCAGTTTTTTGGGTCAGGGGATTGACGAGCAGTACTTC.

The rearrangement links TRBV5-6 to TRBJ2-7, with 7 bases aligning to TRBD1. Germline assignment: CDR1 SGHDT and CDR2 YYEEEE. The junction had 4 bases not matched to a gene; V was cut back by 1 base and J by 3 bases. There are 14 residues in the CDR3. CDR3 sequence reads: CASSLSGQDYEQYF. DNA for the CDR3: TGTGCCAGCAGCTTGTCAGGACAGGACTACGAGCAGTACTTC.

This clone was seen repeatedly, ten times or more. V and J are TRBV11-2 and TRBJ1-5; D is perhaps TRBD1 (5 bases). Germline lookup yields CDR1 SGHAT and CDR2 FQNNGV. V shed 2 bases and J shed 4 bases, with 6 bases lying between them. The CDR3 totals 13 residues. In nucleotides, the CDR3 is TGTGCCAGCAGCTTATCAGGGAATCAGCCCCAGCATTTT. Translating it yields CASSLSGNQPQHF.

This clone was observed once. The J gene is TRBJ2-5, the V gene TRBV7-2, with a possible D match to TRBD2 (6 bases). The CDR3 length is 13 residues. V dropped 5 bases and J dropped 5 bases, with 12 bases sitting between them. Germline V gene lookup returns CDR1 SGHTA and CDR2 FQGNSA. CDR3 sequence reads: CASSPRAGETQYF. DNA of the CDR3: TGTGCCAGCAGCCCACGGGCGGGGGAGACCCAGTACTTC.

The V and J genes are TRBV2 and TRBJ2-7; D might be TRBD2 (6 bases). Trimming removed 2 bases at V and 2 bases at J, with 13 bases between. Germline V lookup: CDR1 SNHLY, CDR2 FYNNEI. The CDR3 is 15 amino acids. The CDR3 protein is CASSEPIADPYEQYF. Here the CDR3 DNA reads TGTGCCAGCAGTGAACCGATAGCGGACCCCTACGAGCAGTACTTC. The full variable domain, in which reference TRBV2 and TRBJ2-7 provide the parts outside the CDR3, is EPEVTQTPSHQVTQMGQEVILRCVPISNHLYFYWYRQILGQKVEFLVSFYNNEISEKSEIFDDQFSVERPDGSNFTLKIRSTKLEDSAMYFCASSEPIADPYEQYFGPGTRLTVT.

This clone has only a few counts. The chain combines TRBV4-2 with TRBJ1-1; D unclear. Germline CDR1 is LGHNA and CDR2 is YNFKEQ. CDR3 length: 17 residues. With 1 base removed from V and 1 base from J, the gap between germline ends came to 16 bases. The CDR3 DNA follows: TGTGCCAGCAGCCAAGGCCTCGGGATGGCAGCGAACACTGAAGCTTTCTTT. Translated, it gives CASSQGLGMAANTEAFF.

V and J are TRBV4-3 and TRBJ1-4; D may be TRBD1 (6 bases). Germline-derived CDR1 and CDR2 are LGHNA and YSLEER. The V and J ends lost 2 bases and 0 bases respectively, with 13 bases between them. This CDR3 comprises 17 residues. Here the CDR3 reads CASSQRGGGATNEKLFF. In nucleotides, the CDR3 is TGCGCCAGCAGCCAACGAGGAGGGGGGGCAACTAATGAAAAACTGTTTTTT.

The chain uses TRBV2 and TRBJ2-3; D may be TRBD1 (6 bases). From germline, CDR1 is SNHLY and CDR2 FYNNEI. V gave up 1 base and J gave up 2 bases, with 10 bases separating them. This CDR3 spans 15 amino acids. CDR3 nucleotide sequence: TGTGCCAGCAGTGAAGAGGGGGTTTCCACAGATACGCAGTATTTT. Its translation: CASSEEGVSTDTQYF.

This clone was counted a few times. V gene TRBV29-1 combines with J gene TRBJ2-7; D not resolved. The CDR3 spans 13 residues. Germline-derived CDR1 and CDR2 are SQVTM and ANQGSEA. The V and J ends lost 5 bases and 0 bases respectively, with 11 bases between them. This CDR3 is CSVTGRGSYEQYF. DNA of the CDR3: TGCAGCGTTACTGGTCGCGGCTCCTACGAGCAGTACTTC.

The chain employs TRBV19 and TRBJ2-2, with D hard to call. The CDR3 runs to 14 residues. Germline loops: CDR1 LNHDA, CDR2 SQIVND (reference sequence). Deletions cut 6 bases from V and 4 bases from J, with 12 bases between. CDR3 DNA: TGTGCCAGTAGATTCAGGCAGTTCACCGGGGAGCTGTTTTTT. As protein: CASRFRQFTGELFF.

As to this clone: This sample includes further DNA sequences coding for the same CDR3. V is TRBV6-6 and J is TRBJ1-2; D unclear. V was cut by 0 bases and J by 4 bases, with 9 bases left in between. Germline V lookup: CDR1 MNHNY, CDR2 SVGAGI (reference sequence). The CDR3 is 14 residues long. This CDR3 reads CASSYSGGVYGYTF. CDR3 coding DNA: TGTGCCAGCAGTTACTCGGGAGGCGTCTATGGCTACACCTTC.

This clone has only one observation. The genes are TRBV7-2 and TRBJ2-5, with 11 bases matching TRBD2. Germline V gene lookup returns CDR1 SGHTA and CDR2 FQGNSA. Trimming removed 3 bases from V and 5 bases from J; junction bases left unmatched: 5. The CDR3 totals 15 residues. CDR3: CASSLRLAGTETQYF. The CDR3 coding sequence is TGTGCCAGCAGCTTGAGACTAGCGGGAACGGAGACCCAGTACTTC.

This chain links TRBV7-2 with TRBJ1-1; perhaps TRBD1 as D (5 bases). CDR3 length: 14 amino acids. V was shortened by 5 bases and J by 4 bases, with 14 bases between the two germline ends. Per the germline V gene, CDR1 is SGHTA and CDR2 is FQGNSA. CDR3 amino acids: CASSPKQGITEAFF. The CDR3 nucleotides read TGTGCCAGCAGCCCAAAGCAGGGTATCACTGAAGCTTTCTTT. Together with reference TRBV7-2 and TRBJ1-1, the CDR3 gives the full variable domain: GAGVSQSPSNKVTEKGKDVELRCDPISGHTALYWYRQSLGQGLEFLIYFQGNSAPDKSGLPSDRFSAERTGGSVSTLTIQRTQQEDSAVYLCASSPKQGITEAFFGQGTRLTVV.

The chain uses TRBV10-2 and TRBJ2-7; 9 bases fit TRBD1. This CDR3 region has 13 residues. V lost 8 bases and J lost 6; bases outside the gene matches: 8. Per germline, CDR1 WSHSY and CDR2 SAAADI. The CDR3: CASSDRGSGEQYF. DNA for the CDR3: TGCGCCAGCTCGGACAGGGGATCAGGCGAGCAGTACTTC.

This clone was counted a single time. The CDR3 nucleotides are TGTGCCAGCAGTCCCCGACTAGATAATACGCAGTATTTT. Its translation: CASSPRLDNTQYF. V gene TRBV28 combines with J gene TRBJ2-3, with TRBD2 as a possible D gene (6 bases). CDR3 size: 13 residues. Trimming removed 5 bases from V and 7 bases from J, with 13 bases in between. Germline V lookup: CDR1 MDHEN, CDR2 SYDVKM.

This chain joins TRBV19 and TRBJ2-5, with D tentatively TRBD1 (6 bases). CDR3 size: 14 residues. CDR1 LNHDA and CDR2 SQIVND come from the germline V gene (reference sequence). Between the trimmed V and J ends, which lost 1 base and 3 bases, there was a span of 9 bases. The CDR3 region has the DNA TGTGCCAGTAGTATAGCTACAGGGAAAGAGACCCAGTACTTC. Translation gives CASSIATGKETQYF. Complete variable domain (other parts from reference TRBV19 and TRBJ2-5): DGGITQSPKYLFRKEGQNVTLSCEQNLNHDAMYWYRQDPGQGLRLIYYSQIVNDFQKGDIAEGYSVSREKKESFPLTVTSAQKNPTAFYLCASSIATGKETQYFGPGTRLLVL.

The genes are TRBV4-1 and TRBJ2-7; no definite D call. CDR3 length: 11 residues. V was pared by 2 bases and J by 6 bases, with 5 bases between. Germline CDR1 is MGHRA and CDR2 is YSYEKL. The CDR3 DNA reads as TGCGCCAGCAGCCAATACGGCGAGCAGTACTTC. Translated: CASSQYGEQYF.

The chain couples TRBV29-1 to TRBJ2-3, with D possibly being TRBD2 (5 bases). V was pared by 7 bases and J by 2 bases, with 13 bases between. This CDR3 contains 13 residues. Germline V CDR1 and CDR2: SQVTM, ANQGSEA. The CDR3 coding sequence is TGCAGCGGGCGGACTTTCAACACAGATACGCAGTATTTT. This sequence encodes CSGRTFNTDTQYF.

This chain connects TRBV5-1 to TRBJ2-3; a possible D gene is TRBD1 (5 bases). Germline V CDR1 and CDR2: SGHRS, YFSETQ. CDR3 length: 12 residues. Between the trimmed V and J ends, which lost 0 bases and 8 bases, there was a span of 7 bases. The CDR3 nucleotides read TGCGCCAGCAGCTTGGGGGGCGCTACGCAGTATTTT. This sequence encodes CASSLGGATQYF.

The rearrangement uses TRBV9 and TRBJ1-3; TRBD1 is a possible D gene (5 bases). V shed 0 bases and J shed 3 bases, with 10 bases lying between them. The CDR3 is made up of 15 amino acids. CDR1 SGDLS and CDR2 YYNGEE come from the germline V gene. CDR3 in amino acids: CASSVGATDGNTIYF. Written as DNA, the CDR3 is TGTGCCAGCAGCGTAGGAGCGACAGATGGAAACACCATATATTTT.

The V gene is TRBV4-3, the J gene TRBJ1-1; tentatively, D is TRBD1 (6 bases). V lost 4 bases and J lost 6, with 12 bases in between. The CDR3 length is 13 residues. CDR1 is LGHNA, CDR2 YSLEER, per germline. This CDR3 reads CASSPRTGPEAFF. CDR3 DNA: TGCGCCAGCAGCCCCAGAACAGGGCCTGAAGCTTTCTTT.